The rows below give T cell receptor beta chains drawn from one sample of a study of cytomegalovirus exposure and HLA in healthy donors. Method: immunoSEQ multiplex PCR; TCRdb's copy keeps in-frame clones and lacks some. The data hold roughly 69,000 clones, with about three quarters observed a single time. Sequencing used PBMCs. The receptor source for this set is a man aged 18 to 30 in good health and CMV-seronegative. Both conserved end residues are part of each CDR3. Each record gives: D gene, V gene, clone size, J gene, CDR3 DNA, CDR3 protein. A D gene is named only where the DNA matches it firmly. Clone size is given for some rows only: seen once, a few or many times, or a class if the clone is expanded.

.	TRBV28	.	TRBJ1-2	TGTGCCAGCGAAATGCCAGTAGCTGGCTACACCTTC	CASEMPVAGYTF
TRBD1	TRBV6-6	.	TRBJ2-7	TGTGCCAGCAGCCCGGGACAGGGGAGCTCCTACGAGCAGTACTTC	CASSPGQGSSYEQYF
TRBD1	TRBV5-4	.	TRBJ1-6	TGTGCCAGCAGCTTGTATCTCGGGACAGGGGGAAATTCACCCCTCCACTTT	CASSLYLGTGGNSPLHF
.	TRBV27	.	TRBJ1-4	TGTGCCAGCAGTTCCCTAGACAGGATAAATGAAAAACTGTTTTTT	CASSSLDRINEKLFF
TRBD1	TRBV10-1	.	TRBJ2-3	TGCGCCAGCAGTGCCGGACAGGCCACAGATACGCAGTATTTT	CASSAGQATDTQYF
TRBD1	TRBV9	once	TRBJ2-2	TGTGCCAGCAGACGGGACAGGGGGAAAGTAACCGGGGAGCTGTTTTTT	CASRRDRGKVTGELFF
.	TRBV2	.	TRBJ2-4	TGTGCCACCGGACAGAGAGCCAAAAACATTCAGTACTTC	CATGQRAKNIQYF
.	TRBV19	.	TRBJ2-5	TGTGCCAGTAGTACAGTAGTGCGGGAGACCCAGTACTTC	CASSTVVRETQYF
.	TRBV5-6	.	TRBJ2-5	TGTGCCAGCAGCTTGTGGGCCGGGGGACAAGAGACCCAGTACTTC	CASSLWAGGQETQYF
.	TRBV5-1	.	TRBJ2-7	TGCGCCAGCAGCTTGTCAGGGGCCAGCTCCTACGAGCAGTACTTC	CASSLSGASSYEQYF
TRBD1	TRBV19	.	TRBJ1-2	TGTGCCAGTAGACCCACAGGGGGTGCTAACTATGGCTACACCTTC	CASRPTGGANYGYTF
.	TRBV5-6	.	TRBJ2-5	TGTGCCAGCAGCTATACAGGGTTAAAGACCCAGTACTTC	CASSYTGLKTQYF
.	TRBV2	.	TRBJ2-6	TGTGCCAGCAGTGGTTTTCTAGGGGCCAACGTCCTGACTTTC	CASSGFLGANVLTF
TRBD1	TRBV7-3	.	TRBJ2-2	TGTGCCAGCAGCCAGGGGACAGGAGGAACCGGGGAGCTGTTTTTT	CASSQGTGGTGELFF
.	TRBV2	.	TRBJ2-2	TGTGCCAGCAGTGAATCGACAGTTGAAACCGGGGAGCTGTTTTTT	CASSESTVETGELFF
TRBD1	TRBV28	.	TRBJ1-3	TGTGCCAGCAGTCCGACAGGGACTGGAAACACCATATATTTT	CASSPTGTGNTIYF
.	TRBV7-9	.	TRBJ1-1	TGTGCCAGCAACCCTGGCGGCACTGAAGATTTCTTT	CASNPGGTEDFF
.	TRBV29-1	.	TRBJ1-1	TGCAGCGTTGGGGTACAGGGTTTGAACACTGAAGCTTTCTTT	CSVGVQGLNTEAFF
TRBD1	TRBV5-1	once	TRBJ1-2	TGCGCCAGCAGCGGGAACAGGGGGGCCTATGGCTACACCTTC	CASSGNRGAYGYTF
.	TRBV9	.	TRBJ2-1	TGTGCCAGCAGCGCCCACAGGGCAGCCAATGAGCAGTTCTTC	CASSAHRAANEQFF